This T cell receptor beta chain was documented in a study of Ad26.COV2.S vaccination and SARS-CoV-2 variants. Using immunoSEQ multiplex PCR, the repertoire was profiled, and TCRdb retains in-frame clones only, with some absent. The table records roughly 400,000 clones, about 90% of them present only once. From germline, CDR1 is MNHEY and CDR2 SVGAGI. After removal of 0 bases from V and 8 bases from J, the junction contained 4 bases not matched to a gene. The CDR3 sequence is 14 residues long. Treatment noted: about 20 received Ad26.COV2.S at low or high dose, single or two shots; 5 received placebo; per-sample allocation not given. Sampling was performed 63 days after the first vaccine or placebo injection.

This clonotype originated in a person between 18 and 59 years old who received the Ad26.COV2.S COVID-19 vaccine or a placebo. V gene TRBV6-5 combines with J gene TRBJ2-1; 7 bases align to TRBD1. The input for sequencing was peripheral blood, taken in a trial of Ad26.COV2.S vaccine versus placebo. CDR3 in DNA: TGTGCCAGCAGTTACTCTGACAGGGTCGATGAGCAGTTCTTC. Translation: CASSYSDRVDEQFF.